These 3 T cell receptor beta chains were sequenced from one sample in a study of response to subunit inactivated influenza vaccine. TCRdb redid the calling of the RT-PCR reads with MiXCR, one entry per CDR3 protein. The table lists about 540,000 distinct CDR3 sequences, 20% to 25% of them singletons. Another study also made use of these data, one on T cells expressing NK-cell markers. According to that study: UMIs accompanied the 5'RACE template switching by which TCR beta cDNA was made.

This specimen consisted of CD4+ T cells sorted from PBMCs, obtained 12 days after vaccination. Source of these receptors: a man aged 50 or older who received an inactivated influenza vaccine.

The V call is TRBV27, the J call TRBJ2-5; TRBD2 matches 14 bases. Losses at the gene ends were 8 bases for V and 4 bases for J; bases not matched to a gene: 15. Germline V lookup: CDR1 MNHEY, CDR2 SMNVEV (reference sequence). The CDR3 is made up of 18 amino acids. CDR3 coding DNA: TGTGCCAGCGGACCTTTTGGGACTAGCGGGAGTATAACAGAGACCCAGTACTTC. Translated, it gives CASGPFGTSGSITETQYF.

This clonotype was counted between two and nine times. The chain has TRBV19 and TRBJ2-2, with TRBD1 as a possible D gene (5 bases). Germline V gene sequence: CDR1 LNHDA, CDR2 SQIVND (reference sequence). The ends were cut back, 1 base at V and 0 bases at J, with 6 bases in the middle. The CDR3 is made up of 15 amino acids. CDR3 in DNA: TGTGCCAGTAGTATAGGCAGGGCGAACACCGGGGAGCTGTTTTTT. It codes for CASSIGRANTGELFF. Combining the CDR3 with reference TRBV19 and TRBJ2-2 gives the whole variable domain DGGITQSPKYLFRKEGQNVTLSCEQNLNHDAMYWYRQDPGQGLRLIYYSQIVNDFQKGDIAEGYSVSREKKESFPLTVTSAQKNPTAFYLCASSIGRANTGELFFGEGSRLTVL.

The chain links TRBV3-1 to TRBJ2-5; 10 positions agree with TRBD1. CDR3 length equals 15 residues. The junction had 8 bases not matched to a gene; V was cut back by 3 bases and J by 7 bases. The germline CDR1 and CDR2 sequences are LGHDT and YNNKEL (reference sequence). The CDR3 spells CASSQGQGPFATQYF. In DNA, the CDR3 is TGTGCCAGCAGCCAGGGACAGGGGCCGTTTGCGACCCAGTACTTC.